These T cell receptor beta chains were read from a single sample in a study of cytomegalovirus exposure and HLA in healthy donors. Some clones are missing from TCRdb's copy, which holds only in-frame ones; the method was immunoSEQ multiplex PCR. The table has under 70,000 clones, 86% seen once. Sample: PBMCs. The receptors shown here come from a woman aged 25-40 years in good health and CMV-seronegative. Both conserved end residues are part of each CDR3. Fields, in order: V gene, D gene, clone size, J gene, CDR3 DNA, CDR3 protein. A D gene is named only where the DNA matches it firmly. The listing skips clone size in some rows; elsewhere it reads once, few, many or a size class.

TRBV5-1	-	-	TRBJ1-1	TGCGCCAGCAGCCTTACAGGGACCATGAACACTGAAGCTTTCTTT	CASSLTGTMNTEAFF
TRBV19	-	-	TRBJ1-5	TGTGCCAGTAGTATGAGGGCGGAGAATCAGCCCCAGCATTTT	CASSMRAENQPQHF
TRBV9	TRBD2	once	TRBJ2-1	TGTGCCAGCAGCCCCTTCGGGGGGACCTACAATGAGCAGTTCTTC	CASSPFGGTYNEQFF
TRBV27	-	-	TRBJ2-7	TGTGCCAGCAGTTTAAAGGCGGGCACCTACGAGCAGTACTTC	CASSLKAGTYEQYF
TRBV5-4	-	-	TRBJ2-5	TGTGCCAGCAGCTTGGCCAGGGGAGGGGAGACCCAGTACTTC	CASSLARGGETQYF
TRBV19	-	-	TRBJ1-1	TGTGCCAGTAGTATCCGGGCGGGGAACACTGAAGCTTTCTTT	CASSIRAGNTEAFF
TRBV5-6	TRBD2	-	TRBJ2-1	TGTGCCAGCAGCTTGGCTCTAGCGGAGAGCTCCTACAATGAGCAGTTCTTC	CASSLALAESSYNEQFF
TRBV7-2	TRBD2	once	TRBJ2-5	TGTGCCAGCAGCTTAATCTCCACTAGCGGGGGCCAAGAGACCCAGTACTTC	CASSLISTSGGQETQYF
TRBV6-4	-	few	TRBJ1-1	TGTGCCAGCCCCGACGGGGACTGTGAAGCTTTCTTT	CASPDGDCEAFF
TRBV6-1	-	-	TRBJ1-5	TGTGCCAGCAGTGGGGGCCCGTGGGGCAATCAGCCCCAGCATTTT	CASSGGPWGNQPQHF
TRBV13	TRBD1	-	TRBJ1-1	TGTGCCAGCAGCACCGAACAGGGGGTAGTGGGGAACACTGAAGCTTTCTTT	CASSTEQGVVGNTEAFF
TRBV6-5	TRBD1	-	TRBJ1-4	TGTGCCAGCAGCACCCAGGGGGGCAACGGGGAAAAACTGTTTTTT	CASSTQGGNGEKLFF
TRBV7-9	-	-	TRBJ1-4	TGTGCCAGCAGCTTAGGCGGGGTCCATAATGAAAAACTGTTTTTT	CASSLGGVHNEKLFF
TRBV5-3	-	-	TRBJ1-1	TGTGCCAGAAGAGGTGCGGGACCCCCGGACACTGAAGCTTTCTTT	CARRGAGPPDTEAFF
TRBV7-9	TRBD2	-	TRBJ2-1	TGTGCCAGCAGCTTATTTGCTAGCGGGAGGTTAAATGAGCAGTTCTTC	CASSLFASGRLNEQFF
TRBV6-6	TRBD2	-	TRBJ2-5	TGTGCCAGCAGCAGCGGGGTTGTCCAAGAGACCCAGTACTTC	CASSSGVVQETQYF
TRBV4-1	-	-	TRBJ2-7	TGCGCCAGCAGCCAAGAGCAAGAAGCCGCGTACGAGCAGTACTTC	CASSQEQEAAYEQYF
TRBV6-1	TRBD1	-	TRBJ2-7	TGTGCCAGCAGTGGGAGGACAGGGGGATACGAGCAGTACTTC	CASSGRTGGYEQYF
TRBV7-8	TRBD2	-	TRBJ2-2	TGTGCCAGCAGCTCCCGCGGACTAGCGGCCACGAACACCGGGGAGCTGTTTTTT	CASSSRGLAATNTGELFF
TRBV6-5	-	-	TRBJ2-7	TGTGCCAGCAGCCCCGCCGGCTCGGGCGAGCAGTACTTC	CASSPAGSGEQYF
TRBV5-4	TRBD2	-	TRBJ2-1	TGTGCCAGCAGCTTGGCCATAGCGGGAGGGGGAGATGAGCAGTTCTTC	CASSLAIAGGGDEQFF
TRBV20-1	-	-	TRBJ1-5	TGCAGCGCCACTAATCAGCCCCAGCATTTT	CSATNQPQHF
TRBV27	TRBD1	-	TRBJ2-7	TGTGCCAGCAGTCGGGACAGGGGATACGAGCAGTACTTC	CASSRDRGYEQYF
TRBV15	TRBD1	-	TRBJ1-5	TGTGCCACCAGCCCGGACAGGGGCCCTCAACCCCAGCATTTT	CATSPDRGPQPQHF
TRBV5-4	-	-	TRBJ1-1	TGTGCCAGCAGCTTTGGACACGCATACACTGAAGCTTTCTTT	CASSFGHAYTEAFF
TRBV10-2	-	-	TRBJ2-7	TGCGCCAGCAGTGAAAGACAGGAGCAATCCTACGAGCAGTACTTC	CASSERQEQSYEQYF
TRBV10-1	TRBD1	-	TRBJ1-4	TGCGCCAGTATTAGACAGGGGCATAATGAAAAACTGTTTTTT	CASIRQGHNEKLFF
TRBV10-1	-	few	TRBJ1-2	TGCGCCAGCAGCCCGGGGGGTACGAACTATGGCTACACCTTC	CASSPGGTNYGYTF
TRBV5-8	-	-	TRBJ1-2	TGTGCCAGCAGCTATCGGGGAGGCTACACCTTC	CASSYRGGYTF
TRBV5-1	-	-	TRBJ2-7	TGCGCCAGCAGCTTAGGACAGTCCTACGAGCAGTACTTC	CASSLGQSYEQYF
TRBV11-2	-	-	TRBJ2-2	TGTGCCAGCAGCTATAGCACCGGGGAGCTGTTTTTT	CASSYSTGELFF
TRBV15	TRBD2	-	TRBJ2-7	TGTGCCACCAGCAGGGTACGAGCGGGGGGGGGCGAGCAGTACTTC	CATSRVRAGGGEQYF
TRBV27	TRBD1	-	TRBJ1-5	TGTGCCAGCAGGGGGGGGACAGGGGCTCAGCCCCAGCATTTT	CASRGGTGAQPQHF
TRBV28	TRBD1	-	TRBJ2-7	TGTGCCAGCAGCCCAATGGGACAGATTCTAACCTACGAGCAGTACTTC	CASSPMGQILTYEQYF
TRBV6-4	TRBD1	-	TRBJ1-1	TGTGCCAGCAGTGACTCCGGACAGGGGAGGACGAACACTGAAGCTTTCTTT	CASSDSGQGRTNTEAFF
TRBV7-9	-	-	TRBJ2-3	TGTTCCAGCAGCTTAGAATTAGCGAAACGCACAGATACGCAGTATTTT	CSSSLELAKRTDTQYF
TRBV10-3	TRBD1	-	TRBJ1-2	TGTGCCATCAGTGAGTCCCGACAGGGGGAGACCGGGGGCTACACCTTC	CAISESRQGETGGYTF
TRBV2	-	-	TRBJ2-2	TGTGCCAGCAGTGAACGTCCTCCCTGGAACACCGGGGAGCTGTTTTTT	CASSERPPWNTGELFF
TRBV18	-	-	TRBJ1-1	TGTGCCAGCTCACCAACGGTGAACACTGAAGCTTTCTTT	CASSPTVNTEAFF
TRBV2	TRBD1	-	TRBJ2-3	TGTGCCAGTGAGCAGGGACAGAGCACAGATACGCAGTATTTT	CASEQGQSTDTQYF
TRBV19	-	-	TRBJ1-1	TGTGCCAGTAGTACCGCGCTTCCTTCAGGGGATACTGAAGCTTTCTTT	CASSTALPSGDTEAFF
TRBV7-2	-	-	TRBJ1-5	TGTGCCAGCAGCTTAGCGTCCGGACGGGACAATCAGCCCCAGCATTTT	CASSLASGRDNQPQHF
TRBV7-9	TRBD2	-	TRBJ2-4	TGTGCCAGCAGCCCGGGACTAGCGGATATAAACATTCAGTACTTC	CASSPGLADINIQYF
TRBV9	TRBD2	-	TRBJ2-2	TGTGCCAGCAGCGAATTAGCGGGAGCGAACACCGGGGAGCTGTTTTTT	CASSELAGANTGELFF
TRBV7-2	-	few	TRBJ2-3	TGTGCCAGCAGCTTAGCCGTACTTGCAGATACGCAGTATTTT	CASSLAVLADTQYF
TRBV4-1	TRBD1	-	TRBJ2-3	TGCGCCAGCAGCCACCTTGGACAGGGTGTTGCTACGCAGTATTTT	CASSHLGQGVATQYF